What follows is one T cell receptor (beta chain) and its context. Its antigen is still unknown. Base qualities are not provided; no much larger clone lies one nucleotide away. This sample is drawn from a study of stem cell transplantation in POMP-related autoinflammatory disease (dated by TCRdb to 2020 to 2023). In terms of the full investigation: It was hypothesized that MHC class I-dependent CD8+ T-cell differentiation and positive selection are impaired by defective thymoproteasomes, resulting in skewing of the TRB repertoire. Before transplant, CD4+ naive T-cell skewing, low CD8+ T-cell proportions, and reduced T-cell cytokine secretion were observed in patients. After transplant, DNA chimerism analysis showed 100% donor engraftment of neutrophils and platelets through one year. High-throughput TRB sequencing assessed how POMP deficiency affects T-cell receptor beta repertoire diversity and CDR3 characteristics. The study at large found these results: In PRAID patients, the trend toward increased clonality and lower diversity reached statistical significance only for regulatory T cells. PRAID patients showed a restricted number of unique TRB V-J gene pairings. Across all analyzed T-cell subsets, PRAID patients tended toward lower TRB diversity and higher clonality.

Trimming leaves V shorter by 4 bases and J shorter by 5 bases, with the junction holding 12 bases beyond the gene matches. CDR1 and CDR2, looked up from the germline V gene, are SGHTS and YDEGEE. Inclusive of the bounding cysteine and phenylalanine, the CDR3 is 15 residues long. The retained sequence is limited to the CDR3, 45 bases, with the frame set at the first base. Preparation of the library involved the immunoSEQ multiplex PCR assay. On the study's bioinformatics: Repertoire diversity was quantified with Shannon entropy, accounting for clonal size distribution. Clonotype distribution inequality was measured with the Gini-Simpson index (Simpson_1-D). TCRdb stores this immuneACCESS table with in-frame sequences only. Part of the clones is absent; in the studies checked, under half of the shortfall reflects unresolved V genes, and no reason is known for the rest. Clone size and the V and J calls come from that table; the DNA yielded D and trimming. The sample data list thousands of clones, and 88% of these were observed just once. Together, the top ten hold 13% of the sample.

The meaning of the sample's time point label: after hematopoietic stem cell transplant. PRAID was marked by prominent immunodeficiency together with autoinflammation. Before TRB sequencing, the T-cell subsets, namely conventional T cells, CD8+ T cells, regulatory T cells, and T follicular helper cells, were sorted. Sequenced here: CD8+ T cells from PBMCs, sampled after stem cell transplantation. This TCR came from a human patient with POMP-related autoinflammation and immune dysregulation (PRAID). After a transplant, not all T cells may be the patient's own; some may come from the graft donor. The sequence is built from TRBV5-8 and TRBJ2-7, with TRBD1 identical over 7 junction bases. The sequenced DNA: TGTGCCAGCAGCCTGCTGATGGGACAGTTCAACGAGCAGTACTTC. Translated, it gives CASSLLMGQFNEQYF.